This T cell receptor beta chain was retrieved from a study of cytomegalovirus exposure and HLA in healthy donors. Study-wide context: Among roughly 180 million T cells, an earlier analysis found 90 million to 130 million unique TCR beta sequences. Falling in the Caucasian-associated ancestry cluster were about four fifths of some 400 genotyped donors.

Details on this clone: Its target is unknown.

Notes on the study in general: The study flagged some 170 TCR beta chains as cytomegalovirus-associated. Reports showed the classifier diagnosing cytomegalovirus status with high specificity and sensitivity.

The trim removed 11 bases at V and 0 bases at J, leaving 15 bases unmatched. Germline CDR1 and CDR2: MNHEY and SMNVEV (reference sequence). CDR3 length: 18 amino acids. The PCR contained 60 Vbeta and 13 Jbeta primers. The data were produced by immunoSEQ multiplex PCR, yet TCRdb's version contains in-frame clones alone and is incomplete. The repertoire holds about 120,000 clones, 63% seen once, with approximately 9.1% in the top ten. Sequencing used PBMCs. The origin of this receptor is a man aged 35-49 years in good health and CMV-seropositive. This sequence joins TRBV27 and TRBJ2-1; 11 nucleotides match TRBD1. DNA of the CDR3: TGTGCCGCAGGTGGACAGGGGGCAAGCGTGGTCTCCTACAATGAGCAGTTCTTC. This gives the protein CAAGGQGASVVSYNEQFF.